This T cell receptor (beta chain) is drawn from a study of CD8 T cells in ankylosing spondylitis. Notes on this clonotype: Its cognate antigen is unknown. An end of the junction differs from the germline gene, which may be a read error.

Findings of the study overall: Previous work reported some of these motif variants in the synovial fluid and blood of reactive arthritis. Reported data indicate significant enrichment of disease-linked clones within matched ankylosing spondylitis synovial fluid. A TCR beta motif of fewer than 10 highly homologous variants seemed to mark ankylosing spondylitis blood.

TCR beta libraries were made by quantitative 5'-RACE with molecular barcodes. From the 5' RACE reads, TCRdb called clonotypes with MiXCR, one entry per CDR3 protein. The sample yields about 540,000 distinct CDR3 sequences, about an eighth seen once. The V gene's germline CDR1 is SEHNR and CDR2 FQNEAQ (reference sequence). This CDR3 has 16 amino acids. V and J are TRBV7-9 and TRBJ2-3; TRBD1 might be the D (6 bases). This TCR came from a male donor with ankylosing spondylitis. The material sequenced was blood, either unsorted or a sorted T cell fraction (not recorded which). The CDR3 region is CSSRTWGTPKPDTQYF. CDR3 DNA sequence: TGTTCCAGCAGGACTTGGGGGACACCAAAACCAGATACGCAGTATTTT.